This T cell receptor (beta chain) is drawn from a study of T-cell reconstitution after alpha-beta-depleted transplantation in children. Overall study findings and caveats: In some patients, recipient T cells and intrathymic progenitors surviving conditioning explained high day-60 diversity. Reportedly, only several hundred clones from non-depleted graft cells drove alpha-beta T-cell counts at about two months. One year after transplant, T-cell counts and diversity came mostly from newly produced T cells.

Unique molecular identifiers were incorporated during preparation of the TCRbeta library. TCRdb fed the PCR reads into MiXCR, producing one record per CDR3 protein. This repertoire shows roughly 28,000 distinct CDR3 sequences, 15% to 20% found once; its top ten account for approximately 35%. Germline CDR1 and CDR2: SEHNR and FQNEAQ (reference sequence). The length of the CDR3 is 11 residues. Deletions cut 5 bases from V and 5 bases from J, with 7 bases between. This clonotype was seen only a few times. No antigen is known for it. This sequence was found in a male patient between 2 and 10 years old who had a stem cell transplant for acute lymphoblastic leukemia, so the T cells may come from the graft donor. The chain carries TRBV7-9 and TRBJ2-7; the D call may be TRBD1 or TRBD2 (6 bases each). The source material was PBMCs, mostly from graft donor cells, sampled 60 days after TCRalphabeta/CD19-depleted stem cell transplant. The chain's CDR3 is CASSRGDEQYF. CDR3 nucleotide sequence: TGTGCCAGCAGCAGGGGGGACGAGCAGTACTTC.